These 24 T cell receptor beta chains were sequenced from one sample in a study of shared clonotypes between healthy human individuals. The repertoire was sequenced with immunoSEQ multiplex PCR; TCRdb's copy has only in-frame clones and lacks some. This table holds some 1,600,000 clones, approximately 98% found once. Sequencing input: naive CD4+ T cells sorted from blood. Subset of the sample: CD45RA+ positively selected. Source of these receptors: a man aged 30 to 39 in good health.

CDR3 residues: CASSPGVISGNTIYF. For the CDR3, the DNA is TGTGCCAGCAGCCCCGGGGTTATCTCTGGAAACACCATATATTTT. The J gene is TRBJ1-3, the V gene TRBV9; D unclear. V was clipped by 4 bases and J by 0 bases, with 11 bases between them. The CDR3 covers 15 residues. CDR1 and CDR2 from the germline V gene are SGDLS and YYNGEE.

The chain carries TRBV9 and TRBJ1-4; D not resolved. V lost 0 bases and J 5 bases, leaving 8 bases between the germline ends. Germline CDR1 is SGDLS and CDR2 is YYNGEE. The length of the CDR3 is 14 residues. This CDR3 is CASSVAGVNEKLFF. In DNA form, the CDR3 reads TGTGCCAGCAGCGTAGCCGGCGTGAATGAAAAACTGTTTTTT.

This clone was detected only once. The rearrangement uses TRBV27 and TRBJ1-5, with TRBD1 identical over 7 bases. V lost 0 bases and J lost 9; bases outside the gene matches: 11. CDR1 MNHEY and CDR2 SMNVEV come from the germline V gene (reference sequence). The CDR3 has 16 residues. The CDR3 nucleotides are TGTGCCAGCAGTTTATCTAGGATACAGGGGACGTCGCCCCAGCATTTT. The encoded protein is CASSLSRIQGTSPQHF.

The CDR3: CASRQGRDSNQPQHF. The CDR3 nucleotides read TGTGCCAGCAGGCAGGGACGGGATAGCAATCAGCCCCAGCATTTT. V gene TRBV2 combines with J gene TRBJ1-5; perhaps TRBD1 as D (5 bases). This CDR3 comprises 15 residues. Germline CDR1 and CDR2: SNHLY and FYNNEI. The V gene lost 6 bases and the J gene lost 0 bases, with 12 bases spanning the gap.

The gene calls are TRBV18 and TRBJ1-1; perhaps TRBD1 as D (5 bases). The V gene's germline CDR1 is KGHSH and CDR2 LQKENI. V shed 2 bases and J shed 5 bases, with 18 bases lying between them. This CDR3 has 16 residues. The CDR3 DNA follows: TGTGCCAGCTCACCAAGGGGCGCCTTAACGGGGACTGAAGCTTTCTTT. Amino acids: CASSPRGALTGTEAFF.

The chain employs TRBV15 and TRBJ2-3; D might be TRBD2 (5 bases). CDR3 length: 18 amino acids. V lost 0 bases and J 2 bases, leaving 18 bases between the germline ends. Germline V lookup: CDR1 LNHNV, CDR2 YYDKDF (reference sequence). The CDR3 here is CATSRDLTTSGITDTQYF. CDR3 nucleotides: TGTGCCACCAGCAGAGATCTCACTACCTCGGGGATCACAGATACGCAGTATTTT.

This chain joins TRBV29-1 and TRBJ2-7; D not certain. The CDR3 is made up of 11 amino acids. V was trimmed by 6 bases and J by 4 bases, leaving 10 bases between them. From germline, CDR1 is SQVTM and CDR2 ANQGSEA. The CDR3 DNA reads TGCAGCGTGAATGCCAATTACGAGCAGTACTTC. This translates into CSVNANYEQYF.

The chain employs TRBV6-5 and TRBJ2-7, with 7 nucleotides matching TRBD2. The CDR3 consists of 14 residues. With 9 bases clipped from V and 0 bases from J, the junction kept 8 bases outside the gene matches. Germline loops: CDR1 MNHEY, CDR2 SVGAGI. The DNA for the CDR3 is TGTGCCAGTCGGGGGGTGGACGGCTCCTACGAGCAGTACTTC. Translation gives CASRGVDGSYEQYF.

The CDR3 coding sequence is TGTGCCAGCAGCGGAGGGACAGGGGGCTACAATGAGCAGTTCTTC. Protein product: CASSGGTGGYNEQFF. The chain joins TRBV5-6 to TRBJ2-1; 11 bases match TRBD1. Trimming at V came to 4 bases and at J to 3 bases, leaving 3 bases not matched to a gene. The CDR3 contains 15 residues. Looked up from germline, CDR1 is SGHDT and CDR2 is YYEEEE.

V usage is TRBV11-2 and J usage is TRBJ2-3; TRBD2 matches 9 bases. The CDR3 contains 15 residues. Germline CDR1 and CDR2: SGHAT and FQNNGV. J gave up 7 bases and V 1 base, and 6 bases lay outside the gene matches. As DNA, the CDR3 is TGTGCCAGCAGCTTAGTCGGGGGACTAGCATATACGCAGTATTTT. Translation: CASSLVGGLAYTQYF. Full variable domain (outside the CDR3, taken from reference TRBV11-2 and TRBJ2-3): EAGVAQSPRYKIIEKRQSVAFWCNPISGHATLYWYQQILGQGPKLLIQFQNNGVVDDSQLPKDRFSAERLKGVDSTLKIQPAKLEDSAVYLCASSLVGGLAYTQYFGPGTRLTVL.

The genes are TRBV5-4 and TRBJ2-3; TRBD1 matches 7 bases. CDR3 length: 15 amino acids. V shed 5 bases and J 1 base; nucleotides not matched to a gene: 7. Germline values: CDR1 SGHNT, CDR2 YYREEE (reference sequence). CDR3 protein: CASRKDRSGTDTQYF. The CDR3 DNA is TGTGCCAGCAGAAAGGACAGGTCTGGCACAGATACGCAGTATTTT. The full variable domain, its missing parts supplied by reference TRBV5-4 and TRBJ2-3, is ETGVTQSPTHLIKTRGQQVTLRCSSQSGHNTVSWYQQALGQGPQFIFQYYREEENGRGNFPPRFSGLQFPNYSSELNVNALELDDSALYLCASRKDRSGTDTQYFGPGTRLTVL.

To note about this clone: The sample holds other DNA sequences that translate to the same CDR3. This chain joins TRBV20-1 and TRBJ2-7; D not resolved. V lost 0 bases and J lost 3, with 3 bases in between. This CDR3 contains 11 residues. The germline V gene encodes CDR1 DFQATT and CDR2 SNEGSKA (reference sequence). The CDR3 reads CSARDLYEQYF. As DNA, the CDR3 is TGCAGTGCTAGAGATCTCTACGAGCAGTACTTC.

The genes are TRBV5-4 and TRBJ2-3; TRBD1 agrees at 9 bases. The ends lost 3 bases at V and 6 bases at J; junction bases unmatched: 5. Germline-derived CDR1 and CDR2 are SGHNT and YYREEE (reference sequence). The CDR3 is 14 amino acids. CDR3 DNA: TGTGCCAGCAGCTGGGGGACAGGGTGGGATACGCAGTATTTT. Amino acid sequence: CASSWGTGWDTQYF.

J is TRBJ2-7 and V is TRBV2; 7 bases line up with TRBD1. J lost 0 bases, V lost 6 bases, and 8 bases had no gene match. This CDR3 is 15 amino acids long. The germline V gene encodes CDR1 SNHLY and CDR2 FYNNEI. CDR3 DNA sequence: TGTGCCAGCAGCCCGACAGGGCTTAGCTCCTACGAGCAGTACTTC. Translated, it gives CASSPTGLSSYEQYF. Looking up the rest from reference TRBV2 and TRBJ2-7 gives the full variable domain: EPEVTQTPSHQVTQMGQEVILRCVPISNHLYFYWYRQILGQKVEFLVSFYNNEISEKSEIFDDQFSVERPDGSNFTLKIRSTKLEDSAMYFCASSPTGLSSYEQYFGPGTRLTVT.

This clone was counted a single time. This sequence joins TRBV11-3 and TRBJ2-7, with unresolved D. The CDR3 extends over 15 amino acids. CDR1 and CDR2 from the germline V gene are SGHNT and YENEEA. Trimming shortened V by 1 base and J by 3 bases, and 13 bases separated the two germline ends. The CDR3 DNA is TGTGCCAGCAGCTTAGGTTCCGTCGCCCTCTACGAGCAGTACTTC. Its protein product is CASSLGSVALYEQYF.

CDR3 nucleotide sequence: TGTGCCAGCAGTTCCCGGGCTAGCGGGAGCACCGGGGAGCTGTTTTTT. Amino acid sequence: CASSSRASGSTGELFF. The rearrangement uses TRBV27 and TRBJ2-2; 10 bases align to TRBD2. V shed 4 bases and J 4 bases; nucleotides not matched to a gene: 6. This CDR3 region has 16 residues. Germline CDR1 MNHEY, CDR2 SMNVEV (reference sequence).

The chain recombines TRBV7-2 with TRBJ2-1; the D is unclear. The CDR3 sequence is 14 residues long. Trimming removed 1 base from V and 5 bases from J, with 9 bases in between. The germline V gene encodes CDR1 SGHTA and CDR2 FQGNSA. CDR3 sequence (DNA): TGTGCCAGCAGCTTAGAAGAGCTAAACAATGAGCAGTTCTTC. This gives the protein CASSLEELNNEQFF.

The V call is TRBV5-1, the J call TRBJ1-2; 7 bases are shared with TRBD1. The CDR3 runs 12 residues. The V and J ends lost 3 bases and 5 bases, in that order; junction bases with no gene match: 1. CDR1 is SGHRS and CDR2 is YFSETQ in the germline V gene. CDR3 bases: TGCGCCAGCAGCTCACAGGGGTATGGCTACACCTTC. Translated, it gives CASSSQGYGYTF.

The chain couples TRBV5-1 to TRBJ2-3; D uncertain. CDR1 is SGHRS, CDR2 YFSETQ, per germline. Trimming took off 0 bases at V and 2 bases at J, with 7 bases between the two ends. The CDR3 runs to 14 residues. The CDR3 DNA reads TGCGCCAGCAGCTTGGACGTTGCCACAGATACGCAGTATTTT. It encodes CASSLDVATDTQYF. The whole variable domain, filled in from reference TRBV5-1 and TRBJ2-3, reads KAGVTQTPRYLIKTRGQQVTLSCSPISGHRSVSWYQQTPGQGLQFLFEYFSETQRNKGNFPGRFSGRQFSNSRSEMNVSTLELGDSALYLCASSLDVATDTQYFGPGTRLTVL.

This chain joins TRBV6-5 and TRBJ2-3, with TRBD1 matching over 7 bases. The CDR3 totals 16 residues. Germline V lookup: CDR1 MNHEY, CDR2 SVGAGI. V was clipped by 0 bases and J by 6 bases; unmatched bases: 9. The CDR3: CASSYSLDRTQDTQYF. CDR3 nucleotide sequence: TGTGCCAGCAGTTACTCGTTGGACAGGACTCAGGATACGCAGTATTTT.

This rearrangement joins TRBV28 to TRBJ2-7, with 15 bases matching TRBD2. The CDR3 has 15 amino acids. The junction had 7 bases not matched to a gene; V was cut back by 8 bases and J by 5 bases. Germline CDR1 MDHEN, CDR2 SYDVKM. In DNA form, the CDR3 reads TGTGCCAGCGGACTAGCGGGAGGGCCCGGAAACGAGCAGTACTTC. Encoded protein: CASGLAGGPGNEQYF.

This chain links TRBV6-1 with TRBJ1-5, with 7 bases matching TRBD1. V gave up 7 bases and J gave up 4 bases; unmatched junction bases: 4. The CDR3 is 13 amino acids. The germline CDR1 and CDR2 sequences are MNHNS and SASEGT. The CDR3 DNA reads TGTGCCAGCATCAAGGGGGCTAATCAGCCCCAGCATTTT. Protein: CASIKGANQPQHF.

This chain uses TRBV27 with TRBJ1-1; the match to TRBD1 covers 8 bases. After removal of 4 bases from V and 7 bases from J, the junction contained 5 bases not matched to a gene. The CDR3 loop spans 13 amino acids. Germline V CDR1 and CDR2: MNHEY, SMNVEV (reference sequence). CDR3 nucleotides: TGTGCCAGCAGTTCCAACAGGGGGGGTGAAGCTTTCTTT. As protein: CASSSNRGGEAFF.

CDR3 loop: CASSQVPAGGTYEQYF. CDR3 nucleotide sequence: TGCGCCAGCAGCCAAGTTCCGGCAGGGGGTACCTACGAGCAGTACTTC. The chain couples TRBV4-1 to TRBJ2-7; 7 nucleotides agree with TRBD1. J was trimmed by 2 bases and V by 1 base; bases with no gene match: 8. Germline CDR1 reads MGHRA; CDR2 reads YSYEKL. The CDR3 runs to 16 residues.